The 14 T cell receptor beta chains listed next were all sequenced from one sample in a study of CXCR3-negative and CXCR3-positive naive CD8 T cells. 5' RACE that incorporated UMI labels was used to prepare the TRB cDNA libraries. TCRdb re-analyzed the 5' RACE reads; it lists each CDR3 protein once, without DNA. The data include around 7,400 distinct CDR3 sequences; the top ten clones carry about 2%. Source material: naive CXCR3- CD8+ T cells from blood. Subset of the sample: CD45RO-CCR7+CD27+CD95- naive CD8+ T cells lacking CXCR3 (TNR3-). The receptors were sampled from a human donor in good health. Some clones in this sample may be carry-over from other donors' samples.

According to its frequency, this clonotype is medium-sized (0.01 to 0.1%). The chain has TRBV20-1 and TRBJ2-3; TCRdb's D gene call, TRBD1, goes unchecked for lack of DNA. The CDR3 has 16 amino acids. Per germline, CDR1 DFQATT and CDR2 SNEGSKA (reference sequence). CDR3 loop: CSAPPSGTGRADTQYF.

This clonotype counts as medium-sized (0.01 to 0.1%) by frequency. V and J are TRBV29-1 and TRBJ2-1; as DNA is missing, the TRBD2 call by TCRdb cannot be tested. Germline V CDR1 and CDR2: SQVTM, ANQGSEA. The CDR3 sequence is 14 residues long. CDR3 sequence reads: CSVEGGRALNEQFF.

By frequency, this clonotype registers medium-sized. This CDR3 reads CSVEWRGQETQYF. This chain links TRBV29-1 with TRBJ2-5; checking the TCRdb D call of TRBD2 is not possible without DNA. Germline V gene sequence: CDR1 SQVTM, CDR2 ANQGSEA. This CDR3 is 13 amino acids long.

J is TRBJ2-1 and V is TRBV29-1; checking the TCRdb D call of TRBD2 is not possible without DNA. The CDR3 runs 12 residues. The germline V gene encodes CDR1 SQVTM and CDR2 ANQGSEA. The chain's CDR3 is CSVPSGSDEQFF.

This clonotype is labeled medium-sized based on frequency. This sequence joins TRBV15 and TRBJ2-3. CDR3 length: 15 residues. Germline loops: CDR1 LNHNV, CDR2 YYDKDF (reference sequence). The CDR3 protein is CATSRTGTSTDTQYF.

The chain has TRBV27 and TRBJ1-1. The CDR3 is 12 amino acids. In germline, CDR1 is MNHEY, CDR2 SMNVEV (reference sequence). The CDR3 loop reads CASSSGGTEAFF.

The rearrangement links TRBV7-9 to TRBJ2-7; the D call from TCRdb, TRBD2, cannot be confirmed without DNA. The germline V gene encodes CDR1 SEHNR and CDR2 FQNEAQ (reference sequence). CDR3 length: 12 amino acids. The CDR3 reads CALDLRGNEQYF.

V and J are TRBV5-1 and TRBJ2-1. The CDR3 sequence is 16 residues long. The germline CDR1 and CDR2 sequences are SGHRS and YFSETQ. CDR3 sequence: CASSSIVASSYNEQFF.

This clonotype is deemed medium-sized (0.01 to 0.1%) by its frequency. The genes are TRBV21-1 and TRBJ2-1; the D gene TCRdb calls, TRBD2, cannot be checked with no DNA. TRBV21-1 is a pseudogene locus. The CDR3 length is 13 residues. The CDR3 loop reads CAKLGLQDNEQFF.

Considering frequency, this clonotype is medium-sized. The CDR3: CSGSSWTSDTDTQYF. The chain joins TRBV29-1 to TRBJ2-3; TCRdb indicates TRBD2, and absent DNA this call remains unverified. CDR1 is SQVTM and CDR2 is ANQGSEA in the germline V gene. The CDR3 runs 15 residues.

This CDR3 reads CASSATGTSGETRYF. This chain links TRBV5-1 with TRBJ2-5; TCRdb designates TRBD2, a call that cannot be tested without DNA. Germline values: CDR1 SGHRS, CDR2 YFSETQ. The CDR3 has 15 residues.

The V gene is TRBV11-2, the J gene TRBJ2-5; the D gene TCRdb calls, TRBD2, cannot be checked with no DNA. In germline, CDR1 is SGHAT, CDR2 FQNNGV. The CDR3 totals 13 residues. The CDR3 region is CASSLGRGGGQYF.

The J gene is TRBJ1-5, the V gene TRBV7-2. This CDR3 has 14 residues. Germline lookup yields CDR1 SGHTA and CDR2 FQGNSA. The chain's CDR3 is CASSLVYVGQPQHF.

The chain employs TRBV3-1 and TRBJ2-5; the TRBD2 assignment by TCRdb is unverifiable without DNA. This CDR3 is 16 amino acids long. CDR1 LGHDT and CDR2 YNNKEL come from the germline V gene (reference sequence). CDR3 in amino acids: CASSPGLVTGKETQYF.